Presented here are 25 T cell receptor beta chains from one specimen sequenced in a study of T cell responses to AZD1222 COVID-19 vaccine (dated by TCRdb to the early 2020s). Receptor amplification or capture employed the immunoSEQ multiplex PCR assay. Sourced from immuneACCESS, this table was stored by TCRdb with only in-frame sequences that have V and J called. A share of the clones is absent; for the studies checked, an unresolved V gene accounts for under half, and the remainder has no known explanation. This sample lists about 120,000 clones; less than 90% were detected once. The ten largest account for roughly 2.4% of the sample. Taken with the paper, the label for time point translates to: baseline before first vaccination. Sequenced here: peripheral blood, sampled on day 0 of AZD1222 vaccination. These receptors all come from an adult in good health.

The chain combines TRBV10-2 with TRBJ2-5, with a tentative D call TRBD2 (5 bases). The germline V gene has CDR1 WSHSY and CDR2 SAAADI. The CDR3 contains 13 residues. Trimming left V 5 bases short and J 5 bases short, with 12 bases between. The CDR3 DNA follows: TGCGCCAGCAGTACCCGGGATCTGGAGACCCAGTACTTC. This codes for CASSTRDLETQYF.

V usage is TRBV4-1 and J usage is TRBJ1-6, with 7 positions matching TRBD1. The CDR3 runs 14 residues. The V gene end was trimmed by 1 base and the J gene end by 10 bases; junction bases not matched to a gene: 4. Germline V gives CDR1 MGHRA, CDR2 YSYEKL. CDR3 sequence (DNA): TGCGCCAGCAGCCAAGGGCAGGGGGGATCACCCCTCCACTTT. The encoded protein is CASSQGQGGSPLHF.

The V call is TRBV5-6, the J call TRBJ2-1, with D possibly being TRBD2 (6 bases). The germline CDR1 and CDR2 sequences are SGHDT and YYEEEE. V was trimmed by 2 bases and J by 0 bases, leaving 12 bases between them. The CDR3 is made up of 16 amino acids. The CDR3 region is CASSFRGILSYNEQFF. The CDR3 region has the DNA TGTGCCAGCAGCTTCCGGGGGATACTCTCCTACAATGAGCAGTTCTTC.

The rearrangement uses TRBV19 and TRBJ1-5; 7 bases are shared with TRBD1. V lost 3 bases to trimming and J lost 3 bases; unmatched junction nucleotides: 5. The CDR3 length is 15 residues. The germline V gene has CDR1 LNHDA and CDR2 SQIVND (reference sequence). The CDR3 here is CASSMAGGLNQPQHF. Written as DNA, the CDR3 is TGTGCCAGTAGTATGGCAGGGGGACTCAATCAGCCCCAGCATTTT. The entire variable domain, with the rest obtained from reference TRBV19 and TRBJ1-5, is as follows: DGGITQSPKYLFRKEGQNVTLSCEQNLNHDAMYWYRQDPGQGLRLIYYSQIVNDFQKGDIAEGYSVSREKKESFPLTVTSAQKNPTAFYLCASSMAGGLNQPQHFGDGTRLSIL.

The chain employs TRBV28 and TRBJ1-2, with 7 bases that match TRBD1. The CDR3 totals 14 residues. Germline-derived CDR1 and CDR2 are MDHEN and SYDVKM. Trimming removed 6 bases from V and 7 bases from J; junction bases left unmatched: 11. Here the CDR3 DNA reads TGTGCCAGCAGCCTATCGGGACAGAAGGGTGGCTACACCTTC. Translation gives CASSLSGQKGGYTF.

The rearrangement links TRBV7-9 to TRBJ1-1, with TRBD1 identical over 7 bases. CDR3 length: 15 amino acids. The V segment lost 0 bases and the J segment 0 bases; nucleotides outside the gene matches: 1. Germline loops: CDR1 SEHNR, CDR2 FQNEAQ (reference sequence). The CDR3 region is CASSLATGMNTEAFF. The CDR3 coding sequence is TGTGCCAGCAGCTTAGCGACAGGGATGAACACTGAAGCTTTCTTT.

This rearrangement joins TRBV11-3 to TRBJ1-1, with 7 bases aligning to TRBD1. This CDR3 has 13 residues. J was trimmed by 5 bases and V by 3 bases; bases with no gene match: 3. Germline lookup yields CDR1 SGHNT and CDR2 YENEEA. CDR3 bases: TGTGCCAGCAGCTTGACAGGGAGAACTGAAGCTTTCTTT. Its translation: CASSLTGRTEAFF.

The rearrangement joins TRBV5-6 to TRBJ1-3, with TRBD1 as a possible D gene (6 bases). The V and J ends lost 4 bases and 0 bases respectively, with 11 bases between them. The CDR3 loop spans 15 amino acids. Germline CDR1 is SGHDT and CDR2 is YYEEEE. The CDR3 nucleotides are TGTGCCAGCAGCGAGACAGGAGACTCTGGAAACACCATATATTTT. Protein sequence: CASSETGDSGNTIYF.

This clone was picked up one time. The rearrangement joins TRBV13 to TRBJ2-1; D unresolved. Germline CDR1 is PRHDT and CDR2 is FYEKMQ (reference sequence). Trimming pared 5 bases from V and 10 bases from J, leaving 18 bases between. The length of the CDR3 is 14 residues. The CDR3 DNA reads as TGTGCCAGCAGCACCGGAATCCCTAGGTGGGAGCAGTTCTTC. Residues: CASSTGIPRWEQFF.

This chain links TRBV29-1 with TRBJ1-5, with D possibly TRBD1 on 6 matching bases. Looked up from germline, CDR1 is SQVTM and CDR2 is ANQGSEA. The V gene lost 7 bases and the J gene lost 4 bases, with 11 bases spanning the gap. CDR3 length equals 12 residues. The CDR3 reads CSAGGGNQPQHF. The CDR3 DNA follows: TGCAGCGCCGGGGGCGGGAATCAGCCCCAGCATTTT.

This chain uses TRBV6-5 with TRBJ1-2; 10 nucleotides line up with TRBD1. The CDR3 length is 15 residues. Germline CDR1 is MNHEY and CDR2 is SVGAGI. V lost 6 bases to trimming and J lost 2 bases; unmatched junction nucleotides: 6. The CDR3 spells CASRRQGAPNYGYTF. The CDR3 region has the DNA TGTGCCAGCAGACGACAGGGGGCACCCAACTATGGCTACACCTTC.

The chain employs TRBV27 and TRBJ1-2; perhaps TRBD1 as D (5 bases). Between the trimmed V and J ends, which lost 4 bases and 7 bases, there was a span of 16 bases. The germline V gene encodes CDR1 MNHEY and CDR2 SMNVEV (reference sequence). The CDR3 length is 14 residues. This CDR3 is CASSSLPGPGGYTF. DNA of the CDR3: TGTGCCAGCAGTTCCTTGCCGGGGCCAGGTGGCTACACCTTC.

This chain connects TRBV6-5 to TRBJ2-7; D tentatively fits TRBD1 or TRBD2 (5 bases each). The CDR3 consists of 14 residues. The ends were cut back, 8 bases at V and 2 bases at J, with 16 bases in the middle. Germline loops: CDR1 MNHEY, CDR2 SVGAGI. CDR3 amino acids: CASRPRGGPYEQYF. DNA for the CDR3: TGTGCCAGCCGGCCCCGGGGCGGACCCTACGAGCAGTACTTC.

The rearrangement joins TRBV4-1 to TRBJ2-7; 7 positions agree with TRBD2. Unmatched junction bases numbered 14, after V lost 1 base and J lost 2 bases. In germline, CDR1 is MGHRA, CDR2 YSYEKL. This CDR3 spans 18 amino acids. CDR3 amino acids: CASSQGDGELALTYEQYF. As DNA, the CDR3 is TGCGCCAGCAGCCAAGGGGACGGGGAACTAGCGCTTACCTACGAGCAGTACTTC.

This clone has only a few counts. The chain joins TRBV30 to TRBJ1-1; a possible D gene is TRBD1 (5 bases). The germline gives CDR1 GTSNPN, CDR2 SVGIG (reference sequence). Trimming took 6 bases from V and 13 from J, leaving 15 bases between them. The CDR3 extends over 10 amino acids. CDR3 coding DNA: TGTGCCTGCAATCCGCCGGGGGATTTCTTT. Its translation: CACNPPGDFF.

This clone was seen a handful of times. The V gene is TRBV2, the J gene TRBJ1-6, with TRBD1 matching over 9 bases. CDR3 length equals 16 residues. Germline-derived CDR1 and CDR2 are SNHLY and FYNNEI. J gave up 9 bases and V 5 bases, and 11 bases lay outside the gene matches. In nucleotides, the CDR3 is TGTGCCAGCAGTCTGCCGGGACAGGGTCTTGGTTCACCCCTCCACTTT. As protein: CASSLPGQGLGSPLHF.

This chain connects TRBV2 to TRBJ1-2; 11 bases match TRBD1. CDR3 size: 14 residues. J was trimmed by 5 bases and V by 6 bases; bases with no gene match: 5. Per germline, CDR1 SNHLY and CDR2 FYNNEI. The CDR3 spells CASSGQGARYGYTF. The CDR3 DNA sequence: TGTGCCAGCAGCGGACAGGGGGCTCGGTATGGCTACACCTTC.

The rearrangement uses TRBV19 and TRBJ2-4, with 8 bases matching TRBD1. In germline, CDR1 is LNHDA, CDR2 SQIVND (reference sequence). The CDR3 length is 13 residues. J was trimmed by 7 bases and V by 5 bases; bases with no gene match: 4. In DNA, the CDR3 is TGTGCCAGTAGTGTGGACAGGGCGAACATTCAGTACTTC. Translating gives CASSVDRANIQYF.

The chain is built from TRBV28 and TRBJ1-2; no firm D call. Per the germline V gene, CDR1 is MDHEN and CDR2 is SYDVKM. This CDR3 spans 13 amino acids. The V end was cut by 2 bases, the J end by 7 bases, with 11 bases between. CDR3 protein: CASSLKGLPGYTF. The CDR3 coding sequence is TGTGCCAGCAGTTTAAAGGGTCTTCCTGGCTACACCTTC.

V and J are TRBV15 and TRBJ2-2; TRBD2 is a possible D gene (6 bases). The ends were cut back, 3 bases at V and 7 bases at J, with 9 bases in the middle. The CDR3 has 13 amino acids. Germline V gene data show CDR1 as LNHNV and CDR2 as YYDKDF (reference sequence). CDR3 coding DNA: TGTGCCACCAGCAGGCAGGGAGGCGGGGAGCTGTTTTTT. This encodes CATSRQGGGELFF.

The V call is TRBV28, the J call TRBJ2-1; D tentatively reads TRBD1 or TRBD2 (5 bases each). The CDR3 loop spans 15 amino acids. Germline V gene lookup returns CDR1 MDHEN and CDR2 SYDVKM. The ends were cut back, 6 bases at V and 2 bases at J, with 14 bases in the middle. DNA for the CDR3: TGTGCCAGCAGACCCTATCAGGGAGCCTACAATGAGCAGTTCTTC. It encodes CASRPYQGAYNEQFF.

This clone has at least ten counts. This rearrangement joins TRBV12-3 or TRBV12-4 to TRBJ1-1, with 7 bases aligning to TRBD1. The ends lost 7 bases at V and 4 bases at J; junction bases unmatched: 6. This CDR3 contains 13 residues. The CDR3, as DNA: TGTGCCAGCACCCTACAGGGGTCCACTGAAGCTTTCTTT. Protein: CASTLQGSTEAFF.

The chain uses TRBV5-1 and TRBJ1-2, with D possibly TRBD1 on 5 matching bases. There are 14 residues in the CDR3. V was shortened by 2 bases and J by 7 bases, with 15 bases between the two germline ends. In germline, CDR1 is SGHRS, CDR2 YFSETQ. The CDR3 spells CASSLGGEGRGYTF. The CDR3 nucleotides read TGCGCCAGCAGCTTAGGAGGGGAGGGTCGTGGCTACACCTTC. The full variable domain, with the rest looked up from reference TRBV5-1 and TRBJ1-2, is KAGVTQTPRYLIKTRGQQVTLSCSPISGHRSVSWYQQTPGQGLQFLFEYFSETQRNKGNFPGRFSGRQFSNSRSEMNVSTLELGDSALYLCASSLGGEGRGYTFGSGTRLTVV.

The chain recombines TRBV18 with TRBJ2-2; D ambiguous. Trimming removed 5 bases at V and 0 bases at J, with 1 base between. The CDR3 spans 12 residues. CDR1 is KGHSH, CDR2 LQKENI, per germline. CDR3 DNA sequence: TGTGCCAGCTCAGCGAACACCGGGGAGCTGTTTTTT. It translates to CASSANTGELFF.

This clone was picked up a small number of times. This sequence joins TRBV5-4 and TRBJ1-1, with a tentative D call TRBD1 (6 bases). This CDR3 comprises 13 residues. Germline V gene lookup returns CDR1 SGHNT and CDR2 YYREEE (reference sequence). The V end was cut by 2 bases, the J end by 6 bases, with 11 bases between. CDR3 nucleotide sequence: TGTGCCAGCAGCTTTATTCGGGGGCCTGAAGCTTTCTTT. It is translated as CASSFIRGPEAFF. Combining the CDR3 with reference TRBV5-4 and TRBJ1-1 gives the whole variable domain ETGVTQSPTHLIKTRGQQVTLRCSSQSGHNTVSWYQQALGQGPQFIFQYYREEENGRGNFPPRFSGLQFPNYSSELNVNALELDDSALYLCASSFIRGPEAFFGQGTRLTVV.